This entry features one T cell receptor (delta chain) sequence. Since a far larger clone is one base different, this is likely a read error. The data originate from a study of gamma-delta T cells after stem cell transplantation. TCRdb re-called clones from the RT-PCR reads using CATT. Among over a thousand delta-chain clones listed, roughly 5% were seen once. This CDR3 contains 12 residues. Germline V gene lookup returns CDR1 TSWWSYY and CDR2 QGS. Sequencing was performed on gamma-delta T cells. The TCR was taken from a human donor. It is not recorded whose cells these are; they may come from a transplant donor. The chain links TRDV1 to TRDJ1, with TRDD3 identical over 7 bases. The CDR3 spells CAPGGHLSGLIF. CDR3 DNA: TGTGCTCCTGGGGGCCACCTGAGCGGACTCATCTTT.